This TCR beta chain comes out of a study of shared clonotypes between healthy human individuals (dated by TCRdb to 2020 to 2022). About the full investigation: A couple of women and a few men aged 18 to 49 years were included in the cohort. For each donor, CD4 naive and CD4 memory were each run on three plates, CD8 naive on two plates, and CD8 memory on one plate. Blood TCR repertoires of roughly five healthy adults were deeply sequenced to estimate repertoire size and the extent of clonotype sharing between individuals. To increase sequencing depth and limit assay-specific biases, TCR repertoire library preparation and sequencing were carried out by different laboratories using diverse techniques. Between about 0.94 and 8.9 billion PBMCs per donor were obtained by leukapheresis.

TCR CDR3 regions were amplified from genomic DNA by multiplex PCR using the deep immunoSEQ assay. Genomic DNA extracted from each cell subset was distributed evenly over all wells of several immunoSEQ 96-well plates, and each plate served as one replicate. For sorted subsets, 200 ng of genomic DNA, equivalent to 25,000 to 35,000 T cell genomes, went into each replicate PCR. Purified libraries were quantified with a Qubit 3.0 fluorometer, sized on a Bioanalyzer 2100, and re-quantified with the KAPA Library Quantification kit. Every immunoSEQ 96-well plate was sequenced on a separate single-read 150-cycle Illumina NextSeq 550 flow cell. As for the original processing: The immunoSEQ output contained only junctional sequences without quality scores, so filtering could not match that applied to full-length reads. Sequences were annotated with PyIR, a Python wrapper for IgBLAST v1.9, using IMGT germline references to assign V/J genes and CDR3. Reads were filtered out if the reads had weak V/J assignments (E-value above 1e-6), no CDR3, stop codons, out-of-frame junctions, or ambiguous translated residues. A V3J clonotype was defined by an identical inferred V gene, J gene, and CDR3 amino acid sequence. To compute the percentage overlap between repertoires, the number of shared unique clonotypes was divided by the size of the smaller repertoire. Three approaches were used to assess repertoire richness: RTK rarefaction, the Chao1 estimator, and Recon v2.1 estimates of unobserved clonotypes. Generation probabilities for all TCRbeta clonotypes obtained by the gDNA method from four donors were computed using OLGA. TCRdb mirrors the immuneACCESS table, restricted to in-frame sequences. Some clones are absent from its copies; in checked studies, under half trace to an unresolved V gene, and the reason for the others is unknown. The V and J calls and the clone size are those of that table, but D and trimming were determined from the DNA. The sample has 950,000 to 1,100,000 clones on record, 60% to 80% of them singletons. The biggest ten clones account for approximately 1.5% of the sample.

Based on the germline V gene, the CDR1 and CDR2 sequences are SNHLY and FYNNEI. The CDR3, from cysteine to phenylalanine, totals 13 residues. Just CDR3 DNA is preserved here, 39 bases in frame from base 1. Relative to germline, V is missing 3 bases and J is missing 5 bases, with 1 base of the junction outside any gene match. Healthy HIV-negative adults with no recently reported acute infections or vaccinations were included as donors. Every donor was a Caucasian adult living in Nashville, Tennessee, USA. CD4+ T cells were enriched by magnetic negative selection; naive cells were then positively selected on CD45RA, and the negative fraction formed the memory subset. Blood was collected by leukapheresis, and PBMCs were isolated by Ficoll-Histopaque density gradient centrifugation and then cryopreserved in liquid nitrogen vapor phase. Analytical flow cytometry was used to check the purity and quantity of every magnetically sorted T cell population. From each sorted fraction, genomic DNA was isolated and quantified by UV absorbance on a Nanodrop 2000c.

Details on this clone: What antigen it recognizes has not been identified. Base qualities are missing; no much larger clone stands one base away.

The full study reports these points: Sharing across a few donors was observed for approximately 5% of naive CD4, over 3% of naive CD8, about 2.3% of memory CD4, and around 0.42% of memory CD8 clonotypes. Compared with non-shared clonotypes, the clonotypes found in all four sorted-subset donors had higher generation probabilities. Sampling was restricted to blood, and TCR repertoires in tissue are likely to differ from TCR repertoires in blood. The genetic and exposure-history diversity represented was limited by the small number of donors. Rarefaction of sorted-subset datasets indicated incomplete sequencing despite the large sequencing depth. Naive subsets generally had larger estimated clonotype richness than memory subsets did. Pairwise subsampling indicated that sequencing depth was expected to affect the degree of clonotype sharing among donors.

The sample taken for sequencing was memory CD4+ T cells sorted from blood. In the paper's terms, the cell subset or site label means: CD45RA-negative fraction. Recombination connected TRBV2 to TRBJ1-1; 9 of the junction bases match TRBD1. The receptor was derived from a man younger than 30 in good health. Here the CDR3 is given as CASSEDRGTEAFF. The nucleotides are TGTGCCAGCAGTGAGGACAGGGGAACTGAAGCTTTCTTT.